This T cell receptor (beta chain) was sequenced in a study of naive and memory T cell subsets (dated by TCRdb to 2016 to 2017). As for the study more broadly: According to the figure summarizing the samples, there were around ten blood donors, 7 tuberculin skin test biopsies and 3 saline control biopsies. Usually PCR2 was run as a SYBR Green qPCR and stopped at a set threshold, although low-input samples could use end-point PCR (roughly 6 cycles) instead.

This clonotype showed up many times. Its antigen has not been determined. Base qualities are missing; no much larger clone stands one base away. Library construction relied on 5' RACE. The ligated cDNA was amplified in four rounds of PCR with nested alpha and beta constant region primers together with the SP2 primer. For the blood and skin samples, TCR RNA was reverse transcribed with SuperScript IV using primers for the alpha and beta constant regions. An oligonucleotide carrying the Illumina SP2 primer and a UMI was ligated to the cDNA 3' end using T4 RNA ligase 1. The 12-nucleotide UMI consisted of two random hexamers with an eight-base spacer between the hexamers to prevent hairpin formation. TCR alpha and beta chain libraries were processed separately from the second PCR onward, with dual indexing for multiplexing. After pooling, the indexed libraries were analyzed by capillary electrophoresis and sequenced on either an Illumina MiSeq or NextSeq. To boost base diversity and improve cluster recognition, PhiX DNA at about 5-7.5% was spiked into the libraries. As for the original processing: Demultiplexor pulled UMIs out of read 2, joined the UMIs with the TCR sequence from read 1, and separated reads according to sample indices. V and J genes and V-J junctions were identified by Decombinator, and each TCR was assigned a five-part identifier that included V and J deletions. UMIs were used by Collapsinator to correct sequencing errors and PCR amplification heterogeneity, so that a UMI-based abundance was obtained for each TCR. CDR3Translator converted identifiers to nucleotide sequence, translated to amino acids, and extracted CDR3 regions using terminal motifs. After normalization to the amount of input RNA, error-corrected alpha and beta TCR counts from blood and skin were compared. TCRdb applied fastp at Q25 and MiXCR to the public reads, then kept only in-frame beta chains. Rows matching on CDR3 protein sequence are summarized as one entry with the most common DNA and genes. TCRdb assigned the V and J calls; the authors' analysis was not used. In this sample the table shows about 57,000 distinct CDR3 sequences, over 6% of which occur a single time. Of the sample, 9.8% is held by the ten largest clones.

The germline V gene (reference sequence) sets CDR1 to SEHNR and CDR2 to FQNEAQ. Cut back by 3 bases and 6 bases, the V and J ends lie 15 bases apart. The cysteine opens and the phenylalanine closes a CDR3 of 14 amino acids. Left in the record is the CDR3 DNA by itself, 42 bases read in frame from the first base. Using 3' ligation of a UMI-containing oligonucleotide to TCR cDNA, the study laid out a robust and sensitive protocol to amplify, sequence and analyze TCRs. For whole blood analysis, around 2.4 ml of peripheral blood was drawn from adult healthy volunteers into Tempus tubes, and RNA was extracted according to the manufacturer's instructions. Total RNA, without cell sorting, was DNase treated with RQ1 DNase before reverse transcription, targeting about 1 to 1,100 ng input. Skin biopsy and whole blood libraries were made to test pipeline robustness in samples where T cells form a minority population.

The investigation overall reported the following: The RNA-based method was acknowledged as potentially sensitive to TCR transcript changes with T cell activation and differentiation.

The chain is made from TRBV7-9 and TRBJ2-7; the D match is possibly TRBD1 or TRBD2, with 6 bases aligned in each. This TCR was recovered from a female donor in good health. The DNA reads TGTGCCAGCAGCTTTTTAGGGGGGACGGGCGAGCAGTACTTC. Translated, it gives CASSFLGGTGEQYF. The CDR3, completed at both ends by the reference TRBV7-9 and TRBJ2-7 genes, gives the full variable domain DTGVSQNPRHKITKRGQNVTFRCDPISEHNRLYWYRQTLGQGPEFLTYFQNEAQLEKSRLLSDRFSAERPKGSFSTLEIQRTEQGDSAMYLCASSFLGGTGEQYFGPGTRLTVT.